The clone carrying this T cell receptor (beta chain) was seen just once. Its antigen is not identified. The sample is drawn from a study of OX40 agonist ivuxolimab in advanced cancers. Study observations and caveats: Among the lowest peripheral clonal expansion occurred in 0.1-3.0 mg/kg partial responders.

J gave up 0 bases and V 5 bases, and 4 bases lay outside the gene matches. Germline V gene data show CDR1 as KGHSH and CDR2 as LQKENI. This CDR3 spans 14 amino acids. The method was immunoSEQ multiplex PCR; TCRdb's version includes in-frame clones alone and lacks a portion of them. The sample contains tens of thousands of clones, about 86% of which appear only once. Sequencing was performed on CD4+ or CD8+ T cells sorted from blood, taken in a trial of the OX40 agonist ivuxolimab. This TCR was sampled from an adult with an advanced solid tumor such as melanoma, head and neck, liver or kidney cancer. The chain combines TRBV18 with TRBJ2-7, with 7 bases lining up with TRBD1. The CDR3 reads CASSSQGSSYEQYF. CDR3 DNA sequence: TGTGCCAGCTCATCACAGGGGAGCTCCTACGAGCAGTACTTC.